This T cell receptor beta chain emerged from a study of cytotoxic CD8 clonotypes in ibrutinib-treated CLL. The source of roughly 2 micrograms of genomic DNA for TCR beta libraries was cryopreserved PBMCs. Sequencing was performed with immunoSEQ multiplex PCR; in TCRdb, only in-frame clones are kept and a portion is missing. The sample contains hundreds of thousands of clones, 75% to 80% of which appear only once. Study findings and constraints: Baseline clonality, above age-matched healthy donor levels, tracked circulating CD8+ T-cell counts. With treatment, public clonotypes, which were uncommon, either contracted or remained stable. Samples from sustained-remission and progressing patients were taken at different times.

This clone was seen a handful of times. Its matching antigen is unknown. With a far larger clone one base away, a read error is the likely cause. This CDR3 is built from 15 residues. Trimming took 4 bases from V and 10 from J, leaving 23 bases between them. CDR1 is SGHNT, CDR2 YYREEE, per germline (reference sequence). The sequences come from PBMCs, collected after 12 months of ibrutinib treatment. This clonotype was obtained from a human donor with chronic lymphocytic leukemia. This chain connects TRBV5-4 to TRBJ1-2; no reliable D call. CDR3 amino acids: CASSQDPSDPEDYTF. The CDR3 bases are TGTGCCAGCAGCCAAGATCCGTCGGACCCCGAGGACTACACCTTC.